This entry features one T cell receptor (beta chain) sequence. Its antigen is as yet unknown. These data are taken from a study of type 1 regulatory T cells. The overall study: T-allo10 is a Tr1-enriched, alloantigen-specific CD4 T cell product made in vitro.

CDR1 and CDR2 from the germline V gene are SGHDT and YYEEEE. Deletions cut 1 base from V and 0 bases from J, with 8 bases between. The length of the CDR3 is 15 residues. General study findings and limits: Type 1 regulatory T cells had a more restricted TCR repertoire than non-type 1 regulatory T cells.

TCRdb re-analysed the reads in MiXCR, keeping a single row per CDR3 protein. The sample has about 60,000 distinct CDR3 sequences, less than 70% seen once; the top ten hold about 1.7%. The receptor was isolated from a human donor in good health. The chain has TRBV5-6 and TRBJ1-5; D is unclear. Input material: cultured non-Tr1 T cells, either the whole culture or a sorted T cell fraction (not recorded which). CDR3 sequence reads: CASSLSPNSNQPQHF. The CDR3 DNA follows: TGTGCCAGCAGCTTGTCCCCTAATAGCAATCAGCCCCAGCATTTT.